This is a list of T cell receptor beta chains from one sample in a study of graft-versus-host responses after intestinal transplantation. Only in-frame clones appear in the TCRdb table, and some are missing; sequencing was by immunoSEQ multiplex PCR. The sample has 96,000 or so clones, about 93% seen once. For these receptors, no antigen is known. Sequenced here: unstimulated CD4+ T cells sorted from spleen or lymph node cells, sampled before intestinal transplant. These receptors came from a human donor who received an intestinal transplant. Each CDR3 is given with its conserved first and last residue. The order of the fields is clone size, D gene, J gene, V gene, CDR3 protein, CDR3 DNA. D genes are given only for firm matches. Part of the rows lack a size; the others show once, few, many or a class for expanded clones.

size: NA; D: TRBD1; J: TRBJ2-7; V: TRBV11-2; CDR3: CASSLDKMTGKAWEQYF; DNA: TGTGCCAGCAGCTTAGATAAGATGACAGGGAAGGCGTGGGAGCAGTACTTC
size: NA; D: NA; J: TRBJ1-6; V: TRBV5-1; CDR3: CASTTGTLNSPLHF; DNA: TGCGCCAGCACTACCGGGACATTGAATTCACCCCTCCACTTT
size: NA; D: TRBD1; J: TRBJ1-1; V: TRBV28; CDR3: CASITGVATEAFF; DNA: TGTGCCAGCATTACAGGGGTCGCCACTGAAGCTTTCTTT
size: NA; D: TRBD2; J: TRBJ2-1; V: TRBV5-1; CDR3: CASSLLAGASYNEQFF; DNA: TGCGCCAGCAGCCTACTAGCGGGGGCCTCCTACAATGAGCAGTTCTTC
size: NA; D: NA; J: TRBJ2-1; V: TRBV4-1; CDR3: CASSQDLARGSYNEQFF; DNA: TGCGCCAGCAGCCAAGATCTGGCCAGGGGCTCCTACAATGAGCAGTTCTTC
size: NA; D: NA; J: TRBJ2-3; V: TRBV5-1; CDR3: CASSLAGGPSTDTQYF; DNA: TGCGCCAGCAGCTTGGCCGGAGGGCCGAGCACAGATACGCAGTATTTT
size: NA; D: NA; J: TRBJ2-5; V: TRBV19; CDR3: CASSIKNGGWGETQYF; DNA: TGTGCCAGTAGTATAAAGAACGGGGGATGGGGGGAGACCCAGTACTTC
size: once; D: TRBD2; J: TRBJ2-3; V: TRBV30; CDR3: CAWSLSSGGRTDTQYF; DNA: TGTGCCTGGAGTCTCTCTAGCGGGGGGCGCACAGATACGCAGTATTTT
size: NA; D: NA; J: TRBJ1-1; V: TRBV5-6; CDR3: CASSLDRMNTEAFF; DNA: TGTGCCAGCAGCTTGGACAGGATGAACACTGAAGCTTTCTTT
size: once; D: NA; J: TRBJ2-7; V: TRBV5-1; CDR3: CASSLDRELRYEQYF; DNA: TGCGCCAGCAGCTTGGACAGGGAACTTCGTTACGAGCAGTACTTC
size: NA; D: NA; J: TRBJ1-1; V: TRBV7-2; CDR3: CASSFGRGAEAFF; DNA: TGTGCCAGCAGCTTCGGGCGGGGAGCCGAAGCTTTCTTT
size: NA; D: NA; J: TRBJ2-3; V: TRBV6-6; CDR3: CASRGLVTDTQYF; DNA: TGTGCCAGCAGGGGGCTGGTTACAGATACGCAGTATTTT
size: NA; D: NA; J: TRBJ2-3; V: TRBV27; CDR3: CASSLSIAVNTDTQYF; DNA: TGTGCCAGCAGTTTATCGATTGCGGTGAACACAGATACGCAGTATTTT
size: NA; D: TRBD1; J: TRBJ2-1; V: TRBV6-1; CDR3: CASSVQGQGSYNEQFF; DNA: TGTGCCAGCAGTGTTCAAGGACAGGGTTCGTACAATGAGCAGTTCTTC
size: NA; D: TRBD1; J: TRBJ1-6; V: TRBV9; CDR3: CASSAQDRGSNNSPLHF; DNA: TGTGCCAGCAGCGCCCAGGACAGGGGATCTAATAATTCACCCCTCCACTTT
size: once; D: TRBD1; J: TRBJ2-7; V: TRBV14; CDR3: CASSHRGQTYEQYF; DNA: TGTGCCAGCAGCCACAGGGGGCAGACCTACGAGCAGTACTTC
size: once; D: NA; J: TRBJ1-2; V: TRBV30; CDR3: CAWSDPRGAGYGYTF; DNA: TGTGCCTGGAGTGACCCAAGGGGCGCAGGATATGGCTACACCTTC
size: NA; D: TRBD2; J: TRBJ2-1; V: TRBV19; CDR3: CASSIGLAGDLSYNEQFF; DNA: TGTGCCAGTAGTATAGGCCTAGCGGGGGACCTCTCCTACAATGAGCAGTTCTTC
size: NA; D: TRBD1; J: TRBJ2-7; V: TRBV10-3; CDR3: CAISGQGSYEQYF; DNA: TGTGCCATCAGTGGACAGGGGTCCTACGAGCAGTACTTC
size: NA; D: NA; J: TRBJ2-7; V: TRBV5-1; CDR3: CASSLDVQREQYF; DNA: TGCGCCAGCAGCTTGGACGTTCAGCGCGAGCAGTACTTC
size: NA; D: TRBD1; J: TRBJ1-5; V: TRBV19; CDR3: CASSIPPDRAHNQPQHF; DNA: TGTGCCAGTAGTATCCCCCCTGACAGGGCCCACAATCAGCCCCAGCATTTT
size: NA; D: TRBD2; J: TRBJ2-5; V: TRBV2; CDR3: CASRRTSGETQYF; DNA: TGTGCCAGCAGAAGGACTAGCGGAGAGACCCAGTACTTC
size: NA; D: TRBD2; J: TRBJ2-2; V: TRBV7-9; CDR3: CASPGGTSENTGELFF; DNA: TGTGCCAGTCCGGGGGGGACTAGCGAGAACACCGGGGAGCTGTTTTTT
size: NA; D: TRBD2; J: TRBJ2-1; V: TRBV5-1; CDR3: CASSETSATHNEQFF; DNA: TGCGCCAGCAGCGAAACTAGCGCCACCCACAATGAGCAGTTCTTC
size: NA; D: NA; J: TRBJ2-7; V: TRBV19; CDR3: CASSLLGRSYEQYF; DNA: TGTGCCAGTAGTTTACTAGGGCGGTCCTACGAGCAGTACTTC
size: NA; D: NA; J: TRBJ2-7; V: TRBV6-6; CDR3: CASSRTGRGEQYF; DNA: TGTGCCAGCAGTCGGACAGGGAGGGGCGAGCAGTACTTC
size: NA; D: NA; J: TRBJ2-3; V: TRBV7-9; CDR3: CASSFRSGRRGEDTQYF; DNA: TGTGCCAGCAGCTTTAGGTCGGGACGGCGGGGAGAAGATACGCAGTATTTT
size: NA; D: NA; J: TRBJ2-3; V: TRBV5-5; CDR3: CASSKHRDGSTDTQYF; DNA: TGTGCCAGCAGCAAACACAGGGATGGGAGCACAGATACGCAGTATTTT
size: NA; D: TRBD2; J: TRBJ2-7; V: TRBV4-2; CDR3: CASSKSGLAGGPFEQYF; DNA: TGTGCCAGCAGCAAATCGGGACTAGCGGGAGGCCCCTTCGAGCAGTACTTC
size: NA; D: NA; J: TRBJ1-1; V: TRBV7-4; CDR3: CASSPVAVILGGKRDTEAFF; DNA: TGTGCCAGCAGCCCTGTGGCAGTAATTCTCGGGGGGAAGAGAGACACTGAAGCTTTCTTT
size: NA; D: TRBD1; J: TRBJ1-2; V: TRBV6-5; CDR3: CASSRGQGVNYGYTF; DNA: TGTGCCAGCAGTCGAGGACAGGGGGTTAATTATGGCTACACCTTC
size: NA; D: NA; J: TRBJ1-3; V: TRBV5-1; CDR3: CASSMAPGSGNTIYF; DNA: TGCGCCAGCAGCATGGCTCCAGGGTCTGGAAACACCATATATTTT
size: NA; D: NA; J: TRBJ1-5; V: TRBV30; CDR3: CAWGGNNQPQHF; DNA: TGTGCCTGGGGGGGGAACAATCAGCCCCAGCATTTT
size: NA; D: NA; J: TRBJ1-5; V: TRBV27; CDR3: CANLGSSNQPQHF; DNA: TGTGCCAACTTGGGCAGTAGCAATCAGCCCCAGCATTTT
size: NA; D: TRBD2; J: TRBJ2-1; V: TRBV4-2; CDR3: CASSQEAGGSNEQFF; DNA: TGTGCCAGCAGCCAAGAAGCGGGGGGTTCCAATGAGCAGTTCTTC
size: NA; D: NA; J: TRBJ1-1; V: TRBV2; CDR3: CASSGQENTEAFF; DNA: TGTGCCAGCAGTGGACAGGAGAACACTGAAGCTTTCTTT
size: few; D: TRBD1; J: TRBJ1-1; V: TRBV2; CDR3: CASSDQGAEAFF; DNA: TGTGCCAGCAGTGACCAGGGGGCTGAAGCTTTCTTT
size: once; D: NA; J: TRBJ2-1; V: TRBV4-1; CDR3: CASTQVGNQGRDYNEQFF; DNA: TGCGCCAGCACCCAGGTGGGAAACCAGGGGAGGGACTACAATGAGCAGTTCTTC